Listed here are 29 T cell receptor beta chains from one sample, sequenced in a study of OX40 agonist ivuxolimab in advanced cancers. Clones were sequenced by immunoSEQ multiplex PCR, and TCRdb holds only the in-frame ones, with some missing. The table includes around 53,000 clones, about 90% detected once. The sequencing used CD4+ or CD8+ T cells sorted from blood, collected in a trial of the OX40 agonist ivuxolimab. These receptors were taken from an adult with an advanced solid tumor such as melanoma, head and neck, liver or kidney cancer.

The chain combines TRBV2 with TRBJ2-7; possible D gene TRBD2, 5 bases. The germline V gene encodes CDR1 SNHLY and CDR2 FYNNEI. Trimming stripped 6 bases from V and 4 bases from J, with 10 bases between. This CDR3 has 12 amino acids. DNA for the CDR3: TGTGCCAGCAGATCTGGCGGGTACGAGCAGTACTTC. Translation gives CASRSGGYEQYF.

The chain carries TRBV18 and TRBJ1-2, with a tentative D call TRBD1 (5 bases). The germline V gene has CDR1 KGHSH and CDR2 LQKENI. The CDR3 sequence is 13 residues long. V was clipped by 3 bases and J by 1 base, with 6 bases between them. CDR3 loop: CASSPGGNYGYTF. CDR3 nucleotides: TGTGCCAGCTCACCCGGGGGTAACTATGGCTACACCTTC.

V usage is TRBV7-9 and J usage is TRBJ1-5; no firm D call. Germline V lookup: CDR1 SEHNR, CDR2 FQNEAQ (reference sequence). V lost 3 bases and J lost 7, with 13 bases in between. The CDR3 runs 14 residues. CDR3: CASSFNSGPQPQHF. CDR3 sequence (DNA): TGTGCCAGCAGCTTCAACTCAGGACCGCAGCCCCAGCATTTT.

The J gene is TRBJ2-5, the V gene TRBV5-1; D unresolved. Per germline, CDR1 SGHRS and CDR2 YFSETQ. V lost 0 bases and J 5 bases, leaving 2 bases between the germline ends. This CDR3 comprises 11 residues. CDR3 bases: TGCGCCAGCAGCTTGGTGGAGACCCAGTACTTC. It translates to CASSLVETQYF.

CDR3 region: CASSQLFQGISTDTQYF. CDR3 sequence (DNA): TGCGCCAGCAGCCAGTTGTTCCAGGGGATAAGCACAGATACGCAGTATTTT. The V gene is TRBV5-1, the J gene TRBJ2-3; possibly TRBD1 for D (6 bases). The germline V gene has CDR1 SGHRS and CDR2 YFSETQ. V was cut by 4 bases and J by 0 bases, with 18 bases left in between. CDR3 size: 17 residues.

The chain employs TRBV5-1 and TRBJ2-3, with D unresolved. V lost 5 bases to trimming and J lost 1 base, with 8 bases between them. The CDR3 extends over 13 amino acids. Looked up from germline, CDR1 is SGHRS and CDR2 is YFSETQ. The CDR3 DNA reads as TGCGCCAGCAGGCCAGGAGGCACAGATACGCAGTATTTT. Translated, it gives CASRPGGTDTQYF. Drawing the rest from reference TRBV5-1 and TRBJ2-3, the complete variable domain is KAGVTQTPRYLIKTRGQQVTLSCSPISGHRSVSWYQQTPGQGLQFLFEYFSETQRNKGNFPGRFSGRQFSNSRSEMNVSTLELGDSALYLCASRPGGTDTQYFGPGTRLTVL.

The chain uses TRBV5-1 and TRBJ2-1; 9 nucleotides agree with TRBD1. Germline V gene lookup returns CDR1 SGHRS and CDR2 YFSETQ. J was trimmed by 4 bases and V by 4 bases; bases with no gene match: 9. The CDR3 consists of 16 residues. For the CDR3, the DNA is TGCGCCAGCAGCCAGATAGACAGGGGGAGGTACAATGAGCAGTTCTTC. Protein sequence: CASSQIDRGRYNEQFF.

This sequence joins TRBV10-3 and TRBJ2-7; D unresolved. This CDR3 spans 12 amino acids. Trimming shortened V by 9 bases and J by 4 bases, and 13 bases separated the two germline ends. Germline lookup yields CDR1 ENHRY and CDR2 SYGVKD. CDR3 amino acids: CAMRDSGYEQYF. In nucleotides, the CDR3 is TGTGCCATGAGAGACTCAGGATACGAGCAGTACTTC.

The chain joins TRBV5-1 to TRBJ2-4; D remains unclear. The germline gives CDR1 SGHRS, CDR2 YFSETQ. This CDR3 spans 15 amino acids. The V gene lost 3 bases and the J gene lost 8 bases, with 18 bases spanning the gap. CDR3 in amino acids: CASSSTSGGGDIQYF. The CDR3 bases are TGCGCCAGCAGCTCGACCTCCGGTGGTGGGGACATTCAGTACTTC.

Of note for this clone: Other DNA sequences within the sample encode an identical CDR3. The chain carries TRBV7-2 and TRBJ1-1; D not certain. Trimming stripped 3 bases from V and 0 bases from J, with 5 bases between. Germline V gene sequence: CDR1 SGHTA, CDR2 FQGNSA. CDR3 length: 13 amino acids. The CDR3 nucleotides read TGTGCCAGCAGCTTGCAGATGAACACTGAAGCTTTCTTT. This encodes CASSLQMNTEAFF.

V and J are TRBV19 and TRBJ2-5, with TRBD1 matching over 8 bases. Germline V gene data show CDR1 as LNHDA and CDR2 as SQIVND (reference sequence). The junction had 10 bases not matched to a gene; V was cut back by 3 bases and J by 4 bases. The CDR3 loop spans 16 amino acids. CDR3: CASSIYGGQGRETQYF. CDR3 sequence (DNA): TGTGCCAGTAGTATTTATGGAGGACAGGGCCGAGAGACCCAGTACTTC.

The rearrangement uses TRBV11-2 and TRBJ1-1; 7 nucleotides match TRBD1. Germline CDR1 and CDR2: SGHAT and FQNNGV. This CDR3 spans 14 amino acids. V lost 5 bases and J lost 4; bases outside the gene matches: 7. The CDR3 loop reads CASSRLQGFTEAFF. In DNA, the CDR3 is TGTGCCAGCAGCCGATTACAGGGGTTCACTGAAGCTTTCTTT.

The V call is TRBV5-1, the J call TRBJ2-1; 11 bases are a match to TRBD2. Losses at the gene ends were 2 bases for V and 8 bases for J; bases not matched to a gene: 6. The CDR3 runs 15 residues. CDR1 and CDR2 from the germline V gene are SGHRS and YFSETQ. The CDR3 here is CASSFSGGASDEQFF. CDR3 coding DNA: TGCGCCAGCAGCTTTAGCGGGGGGGCCTCGGATGAGCAGTTCTTC.

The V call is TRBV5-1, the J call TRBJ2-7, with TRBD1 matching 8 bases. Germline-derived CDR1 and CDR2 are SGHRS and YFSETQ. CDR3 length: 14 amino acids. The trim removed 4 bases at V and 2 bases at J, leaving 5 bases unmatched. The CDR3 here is CASSQRTGPYEQYF. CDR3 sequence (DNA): TGCGCCAGCAGCCAGAGGACAGGGCCCTACGAGCAGTACTTC.

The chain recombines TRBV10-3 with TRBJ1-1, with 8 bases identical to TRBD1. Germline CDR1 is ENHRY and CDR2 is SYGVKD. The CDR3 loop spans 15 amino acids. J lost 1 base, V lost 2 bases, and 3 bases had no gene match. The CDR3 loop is CAISERGQENTEAFF. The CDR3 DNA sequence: TGTGCCATCAGTGAGAGGGGACAGGAGAACACTGAAGCTTTCTTT.

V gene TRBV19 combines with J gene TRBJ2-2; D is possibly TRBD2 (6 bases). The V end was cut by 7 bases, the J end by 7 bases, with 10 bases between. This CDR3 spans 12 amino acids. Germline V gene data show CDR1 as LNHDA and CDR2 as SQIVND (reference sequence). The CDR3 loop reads CASTQEGGELFF. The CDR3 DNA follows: TGTGCCAGTACGCAGGAGGGCGGGGAGCTGTTTTTT.

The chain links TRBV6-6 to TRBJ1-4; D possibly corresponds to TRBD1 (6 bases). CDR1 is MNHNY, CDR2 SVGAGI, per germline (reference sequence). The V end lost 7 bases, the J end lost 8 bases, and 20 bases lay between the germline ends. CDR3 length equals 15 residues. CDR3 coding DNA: TGTGCCAGCACCCCGGCTTTGGGGGCTGGAGAAAAACTGTTTTTT. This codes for CASTPALGAGEKLFF.

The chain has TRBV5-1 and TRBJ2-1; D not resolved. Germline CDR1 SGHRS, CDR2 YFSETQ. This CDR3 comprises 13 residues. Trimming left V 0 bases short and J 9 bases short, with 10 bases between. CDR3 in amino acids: CASSLGEGIEQFF. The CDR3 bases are TGCGCCAGCAGCTTGGGGGAAGGCATTGAGCAGTTCTTC.

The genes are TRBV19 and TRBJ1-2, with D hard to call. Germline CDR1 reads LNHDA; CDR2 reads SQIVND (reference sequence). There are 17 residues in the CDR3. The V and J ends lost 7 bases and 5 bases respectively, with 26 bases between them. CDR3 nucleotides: TGTGCCAGTACCTCGAAAATAGGGCCTCCATCGAGGTATGGCTACACCTTC. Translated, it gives CASTSKIGPPSRYGYTF.

The CDR3 loop is CASSGQGENSPLHF. The CDR3 DNA reads as TGTGCCAGCTCCGGACAGGGCGAGAATTCACCCCTCCACTTT. The V call is TRBV2, the J call TRBJ1-6; 8 nucleotides match TRBD1. The CDR3 extends over 14 amino acids. CDR1 SNHLY and CDR2 FYNNEI come from the germline V gene. The ends lost 8 bases at V and 7 bases at J; junction bases unmatched: 7.

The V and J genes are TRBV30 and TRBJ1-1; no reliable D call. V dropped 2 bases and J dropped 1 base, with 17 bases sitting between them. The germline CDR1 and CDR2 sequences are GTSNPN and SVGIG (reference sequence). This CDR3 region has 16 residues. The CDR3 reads CAWSPSKPVTNTEAFF. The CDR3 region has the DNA TGTGCCTGGAGTCCCTCAAAGCCGGTTACGAACACTGAAGCTTTCTTT.

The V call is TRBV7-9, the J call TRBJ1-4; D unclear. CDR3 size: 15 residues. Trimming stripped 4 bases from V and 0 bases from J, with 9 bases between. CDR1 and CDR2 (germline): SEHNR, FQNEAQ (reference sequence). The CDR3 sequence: CASSSTSSTNEKLFF. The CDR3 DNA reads TGTGCCAGCAGCTCAACCAGCTCAACTAATGAAAAACTGTTTTTT.

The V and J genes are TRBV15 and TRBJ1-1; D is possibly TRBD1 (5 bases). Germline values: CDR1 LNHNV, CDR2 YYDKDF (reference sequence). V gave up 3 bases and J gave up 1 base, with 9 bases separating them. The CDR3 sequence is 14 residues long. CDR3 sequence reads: CATSSETGNTEAFF. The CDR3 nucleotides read TGTGCCACCAGCAGTGAAACAGGGAACACTGAAGCTTTCTTT.

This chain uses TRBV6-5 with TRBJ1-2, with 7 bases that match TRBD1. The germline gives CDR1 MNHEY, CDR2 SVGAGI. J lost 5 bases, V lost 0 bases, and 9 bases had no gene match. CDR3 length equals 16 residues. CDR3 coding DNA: TGTGCCAGCAGTTACTCGATCCAGGGGGTTAGATATGGCTACACCTTC. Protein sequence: CASSYSIQGVRYGYTF.

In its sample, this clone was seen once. CDR3 nucleotide sequence: TGTGCCAGCATCAAAACTAAACAGGGGCCGTACAATGAGCAGTTCTTC. Residues: CASIKTKQGPYNEQFF. The rearrangement uses TRBV5-6 and TRBJ2-1; 7 bases map to TRBD1. The CDR3 is made up of 16 amino acids. V lost 6 bases and J lost 4; bases outside the gene matches: 13. In germline, CDR1 is SGHDT, CDR2 YYEEEE.

The CDR3 bases are TGTGCCAGCAGCTTAACTATCACAGATACGCAGTATTTT. Translating it yields CASSLTITDTQYF. The rearrangement links TRBV5-8 to TRBJ2-3; D is uncertain. Germline V gene data show CDR1 as SGHTS and CDR2 as YDEGEE. This CDR3 is 13 amino acids long. The germline V and J ends were trimmed by 2 bases and 2 bases, with 6 bases remaining between them. The variable domain in full, with the rest retrieved from reference TRBV5-8 and TRBJ2-3, is EAGVTQSPTHLIKTRGQQATLRCSPISGHTSVYWYQQALGLGLQFLLWYDEGEERNRGNFPPRFSGRQFPNYSSELNVNALELEDSALYLCASSLTITDTQYFGPGTRLTVL.

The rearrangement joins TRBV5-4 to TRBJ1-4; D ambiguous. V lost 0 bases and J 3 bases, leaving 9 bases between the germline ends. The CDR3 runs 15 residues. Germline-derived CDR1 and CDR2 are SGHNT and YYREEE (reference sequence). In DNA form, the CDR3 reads TGTGCCAGCAGCTTGGCGGGTCTCTCTAATGAAAAACTGTTTTTT. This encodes CASSLAGLSNEKLFF. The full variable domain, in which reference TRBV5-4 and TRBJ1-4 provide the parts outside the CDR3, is ETGVTQSPTHLIKTRGQQVTLRCSSQSGHNTVSWYQQALGQGPQFIFQYYREEENGRGNFPPRFSGLQFPNYSSELNVNALELDDSALYLCASSLAGLSNEKLFFGSGTQLSVL.

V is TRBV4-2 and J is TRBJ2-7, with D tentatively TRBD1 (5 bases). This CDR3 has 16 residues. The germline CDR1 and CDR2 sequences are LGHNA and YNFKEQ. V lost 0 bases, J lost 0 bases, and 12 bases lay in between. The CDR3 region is CASSQERKGVSYEQYF. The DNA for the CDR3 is TGTGCCAGCAGCCAAGAAAGGAAAGGGGTCTCCTACGAGCAGTACTTC.

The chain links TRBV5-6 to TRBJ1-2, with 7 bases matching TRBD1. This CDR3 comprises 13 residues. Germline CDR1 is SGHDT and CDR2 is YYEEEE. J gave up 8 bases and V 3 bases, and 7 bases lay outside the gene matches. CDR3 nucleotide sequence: TGTGCCAGCAGCTCGACAGGGTGGGGCGGCTACACCTTC. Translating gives CASSSTGWGGYTF. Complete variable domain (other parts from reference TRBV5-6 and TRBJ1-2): DAGVTQSPTHLIKTRGQQVTLRCSPKSGHDTVSWYQQALGQGPQFIFQYYEEEERQRGNFPDRFSGHQFPNYSSELNVNALLLGDSALYLCASSSTGWGGYTFGSGTRLTVV.